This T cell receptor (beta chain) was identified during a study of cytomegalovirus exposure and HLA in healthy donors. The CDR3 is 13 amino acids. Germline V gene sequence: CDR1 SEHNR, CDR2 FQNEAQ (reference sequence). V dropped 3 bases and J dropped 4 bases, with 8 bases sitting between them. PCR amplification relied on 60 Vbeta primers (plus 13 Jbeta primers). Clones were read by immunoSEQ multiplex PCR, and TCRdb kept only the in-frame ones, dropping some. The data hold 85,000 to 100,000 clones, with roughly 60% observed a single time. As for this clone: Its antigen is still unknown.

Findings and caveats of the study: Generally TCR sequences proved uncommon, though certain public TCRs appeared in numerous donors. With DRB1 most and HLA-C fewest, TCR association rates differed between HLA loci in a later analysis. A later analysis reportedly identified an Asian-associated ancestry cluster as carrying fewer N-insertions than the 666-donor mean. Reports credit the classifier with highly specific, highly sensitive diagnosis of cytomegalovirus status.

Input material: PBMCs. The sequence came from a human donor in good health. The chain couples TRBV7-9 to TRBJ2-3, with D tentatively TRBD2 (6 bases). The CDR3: CASSFSGPDTQYF. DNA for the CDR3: TGTGCCAGCAGCTTCAGCGGGCCAGATACGCAGTATTTT.